A single sample is the source of the 31 T cell receptor beta chains below, sequenced in a study of blood T cell repertoires in COVID-19. The protocol was immunoSEQ multiplex PCR, while the TCRdb copy is restricted to in-frame clones and leaves out a portion. The table lists 140,000 to 150,000 clones, roughly 87% of them singletons. Specimen: peripheral blood. The receptors were gathered from an older man with acute or convalescent COVID-19.

This rearrangement joins TRBV9 to TRBJ2-5; 8 bases are shared with TRBD1. V lost 3 bases to trimming and J lost 4 bases; unmatched junction nucleotides: 5. The CDR3 sequence is 14 residues long. Germline CDR1 reads SGDLS; CDR2 reads YYNGEE. The CDR3, as DNA: TGTGCCAGCAGCGCTGGACAGGGAGTAGAGACCCAGTACTTC. This translates into CASSAGQGVETQYF.

The chain couples TRBV28 to TRBJ2-3; TRBD2 matches at 10 bases. J lost 2 bases, V lost 5 bases, and 13 bases had no gene match. Germline CDR1 MDHEN, CDR2 SYDVKM. The CDR3 contains 18 residues. Here the CDR3 DNA reads TGTGCCAGCAGTCCACATTCGGCTAGCGGGGGTTACACAGATACGCAGTATTTT. This translates into CASSPHSASGGYTDTQYF. The variable domain in full, with the rest retrieved from reference TRBV28 and TRBJ2-3, is DVKVTQSSRYLVKRTGEKVFLECVQDMDHENMFWYRQDPGLGLRLIYFSYDVKMKEKGDIPEGYSVSREKKERFSLILESASTNQTSMYLCASSPHSASGGYTDTQYFGPGTRLTVL.

This rearrangement joins TRBV7-2 to TRBJ2-2, with a tentative D call TRBD2 (5 bases). Germline loops: CDR1 SGHTA, CDR2 FQGNSA. The CDR3 totals 16 residues. V lost 1 base to trimming and J lost 4 bases, with 13 bases between them. CDR3 protein: CASSLVGGSFTGELFF. CDR3 nucleotide sequence: TGTGCCAGCAGCTTAGTCGGTGGGAGTTTCACCGGGGAGCTGTTTTTT.

V gene TRBV28 combines with J gene TRBJ1-4, with 10 positions matching TRBD1. Germline CDR1 reads MDHEN; CDR2 reads SYDVKM. The V segment lost 2 bases and the J segment 6 bases; nucleotides outside the gene matches: 0. This CDR3 has 14 amino acids. CDR3 nucleotides: TGTGCCAGCAGTTTAGGGACAGGGGATGAAAAACTGTTTTTT. It yields the protein CASSLGTGDEKLFF.

This chain links TRBV20-1 with TRBJ1-5; 10 positions match TRBD1. The CDR3 covers 15 residues. Germline V gene data show CDR1 as DFQATT and CDR2 as SNEGSKA (reference sequence). The V segment lost 3 bases and the J segment 5 bases; nucleotides outside the gene matches: 7. CDR3 sequence (DNA): TGCAGTGCTAGTACCCCGGACAGGGGGGATCAGCCCCAGCATTTT. Translating gives CSASTPDRGDQPQHF.

J is TRBJ2-7 and V is TRBV7-9, with no clear D. Between the trimmed V and J ends, which lost 5 bases and 3 bases, there was a span of 8 bases. The CDR3 length is 12 residues. CDR1 and CDR2 from the germline V gene are SEHNR and FQNEAQ (reference sequence). The CDR3 spells CASSTTIYEQYF. DNA for the CDR3: TGTGCCAGCAGCACAACCATCTACGAGCAGTACTTC.

The rearrangement joins TRBV6-6 to TRBJ1-2, with a weak D call TRBD1 (6 bases). Per germline, CDR1 MNHNY and CDR2 SVGAGI (reference sequence). The CDR3 has 16 amino acids. Trimming removed 6 bases at V and 0 bases at J, with 17 bases between. Here the CDR3 DNA reads TGTGCCAGCAGCCCTTACTTACAGGGCCCTAACTATGGCTACACCTTC. Encoded protein: CASSPYLQGPNYGYTF.

V is TRBV24-1 and J is TRBJ2-1; weak D call: TRBD1 (7 bases). Germline CDR1 is KGHDR and CDR2 is SFDVKD. Trimming took 5 bases from V and 3 from J, leaving 10 bases between them. The CDR3 is 14 residues long. CDR3 in amino acids: CATSGQGGYNEQFF. The CDR3 bases are TGTGCCACCAGTGGGCAGGGGGGCTACAATGAGCAGTTCTTC.

In its sample, this clone was seen once. In DNA form, the CDR3 reads TGTGCCATCAGTGCGCCGGGACAGTCGAACTATGGCTACACCTTC. Residues: CAISAPGQSNYGYTF. V and J are TRBV10-3 and TRBJ1-2; 7 bases align to TRBD1. CDR1 ENHRY and CDR2 SYGVKD come from the germline V gene. The CDR3 runs 15 residues. Trimming cost V 4 bases and J 2 bases; bases outside gene matches: 7.

The V gene is TRBV29-1, the J gene TRBJ1-6; 9 bases map to TRBD1. J was trimmed by 6 bases and V by 6 bases; bases with no gene match: 3. The germline V gene has CDR1 SQVTM and CDR2 ANQGSEA. The CDR3 contains 13 residues. The CDR3 is CSVGQGPNSPLHF. The CDR3 DNA sequence: TGCAGCGTGGGACAGGGCCCTAATTCACCCCTCCACTTT.

The rearrangement uses TRBV6-4 and TRBJ2-2, with TRBD1 identical over 7 bases. Germline V lookup: CDR1 MRHNA, CDR2 SNTAGT. The CDR3 length is 14 residues. Trimming cost V 8 bases and J 0 bases; bases outside gene matches: 3. The CDR3 reads CASGDSANTGELFF. The CDR3 DNA is TGTGCCAGCGGGGACAGTGCGAACACCGGGGAGCTGTTTTTT.

This chain connects TRBV28 to TRBJ1-4; a possible D gene is TRBD1 (6 bases). V lost 8 bases to trimming and J lost 3 bases, with 16 bases between them. Germline V CDR1 and CDR2: MDHEN, SYDVKM. The CDR3 is 15 residues long. In DNA form, the CDR3 reads TGTGCCAGCGCGACCCCGGGACAATCTAATGAAAAACTGTTTTTT. As protein: CASATPGQSNEKLFF.

The genes are TRBV3-1 (or the pseudogene TRBV3-2) and TRBJ2-1; 9 bases map to TRBD2. Germline CDR1 reads LGHDT; CDR2 reads YNNKEL (reference sequence). The CDR3 covers 17 residues. The J segment lost 3 bases and the V segment lost 4 bases, leaving 10 bases of the junction unmatched. This chain's CDR3 is CASSLATSGTHYNEQFF. CDR3 DNA sequence: TGTGCCAGCAGCCTAGCGACTAGCGGCACTCACTACAATGAGCAGTTCTTC.

J is TRBJ1-2 and V is TRBV13; possibly TRBD1 for D (6 bases). Trimming removed 1 base at V and 6 bases at J, with 9 bases between. Germline assignment: CDR1 PRHDT and CDR2 FYEKMQ (reference sequence). The CDR3 has 13 amino acids. CDR3 loop: CASSLVQGNGYTF. CDR3 coding DNA: TGTGCCAGCAGCTTAGTCCAGGGGAATGGCTACACCTTC.

The rearrangement links TRBV19 to TRBJ2-1, with 7 bases lining up with TRBD2. CDR1 is LNHDA and CDR2 is SQIVND in the germline V gene (reference sequence). The CDR3 is made up of 14 amino acids. V lost 4 bases and J lost 10; bases outside the gene matches: 10. The CDR3 spells CASSTSGTLDEQFF. CDR3 sequence (DNA): TGTGCCAGTAGTACAAGCGGGACCCTGGACGAGCAGTTCTTC.

The chain couples TRBV19 to TRBJ1-5; tentatively, D is TRBD1 (5 bases). The CDR3 has 15 residues. Germline CDR1 LNHDA, CDR2 SQIVND (reference sequence). The V end was cut by 4 bases, the J end by 3 bases, with 13 bases between. CDR3: CASSKLDTINQPQHF. The CDR3 DNA reads as TGTGCCAGTAGTAAGCTGGACACAATCAATCAGCCCCAGCATTTT.

The chain employs TRBV23-1 and TRBJ2-5, with TRBD1 matching 9 bases. TRBV23-1 is placed among ORFs of uncertain function. V trimming: 0 bases; J trimming: 1 base; junction bases outside the gene matches: 0. This CDR3 spans 15 amino acids. Here the CDR3 DNA reads TGCGCCAGCAGTCAATCACAGGGGGCCCAAGAGACCCAGTACTTC. This gives the protein CASSQSQGAQETQYF.

V usage is TRBV2 and J usage is TRBJ1-5, with D hard to call. The CDR3 loop spans 14 amino acids. CDR1 is SNHLY, CDR2 FYNNEI, per germline. Trimming took 3 bases from V and 5 from J, leaving 11 bases between them. The CDR3 bases are TGTGCCAGCAGTGAGGATCGGAGTTATCAGCCCCAGCATTTT. Protein: CASSEDRSYQPQHF. Together with reference TRBV2 and TRBJ1-5, the CDR3 gives the full variable domain: EPEVTQTPSHQVTQMGQEVILRCVPISNHLYFYWYRQILGQKVEFLVSFYNNEISEKSEIFDDQFSVERPDGSNFTLKIRSTKLEDSAMYFCASSEDRSYQPQHFGDGTRLSIL.

The genes are TRBV9 and TRBJ1-2, with D hard to call. V lost 2 bases and J lost 7, with 12 bases in between. CDR1 is SGDLS, CDR2 YYNGEE, per germline. The length of the CDR3 is 13 residues. This CDR3 reads CASSVRTDFGYTF. The CDR3 DNA sequence: TGTGCCAGCAGCGTTAGGACTGATTTTGGCTACACCTTC.

In DNA, the CDR3 is TGTGCCAGTACCACCTTCGGAGAGGGGAACACTGAAGCTTTCTTT. Translating gives CASTTFGEGNTEAFF. The J gene is TRBJ1-1, the V gene TRBV19; D gene ambiguous. V lost 7 bases and J lost 1, with 16 bases in between. CDR3 length equals 15 residues. Germline values: CDR1 LNHDA, CDR2 SQIVND (reference sequence).

This clone was seen a single time. This chain joins TRBV28 and TRBJ2-3; no reliable D call. Per the germline V gene, CDR1 is MDHEN and CDR2 is SYDVKM. The CDR3 has 14 amino acids. The germline V and J ends were trimmed by 5 bases and 1 base, with 10 bases remaining between them. The chain's CDR3 is CASSRMARTDTQYF. CDR3 DNA: TGTGCCAGCAGTCGTATGGCCCGCACAGATACGCAGTATTTT.

The V and J genes are TRBV3-1 (or the pseudogene TRBV3-2) and TRBJ1-1, with a weak D call TRBD1 (6 bases). The CDR3 extends over 14 amino acids. Trimming shortened V by 5 bases and J by 4 bases, and 14 bases separated the two germline ends. Germline-derived CDR1 and CDR2 are LGHDT and YNNKEL (reference sequence). CDR3 sequence reads: CASSVIRGTTEAFF. The DNA of the CDR3 is TGTGCCAGCAGCGTCATCAGGGGAACCACTGAAGCTTTCTTT.

V usage is TRBV24-1 and J usage is TRBJ2-5; possible D gene TRBD1, 6 bases. CDR1 and CDR2 (germline): KGHDR, SFDVKD. The CDR3 consists of 16 residues. Trimming cost V 2 bases and J 1 base, with 13 bases left between them. DNA of the CDR3: TGTGCCACCAGTGATTGGGGGCAGGGTAGCCAAGAGACCCAGTACTTC. This gives the protein CATSDWGQGSQETQYF.

This chain joins TRBV11-2 and TRBJ2-3; 8 nucleotides agree with TRBD2. V shed 0 bases and J 6 bases; nucleotides not matched to a gene: 5. The CDR3 is 15 residues long. Germline CDR1 and CDR2: SGHAT and FQNNGV. DNA for the CDR3: TGTGCCAGCAGCTTAGATGGCGGGGGGCCGGATACGCAGTATTTT. This gives the protein CASSLDGGGPDTQYF.

The V gene is TRBV6-1, the J gene TRBJ1-1; D is ambiguous. The V end was cut by 0 bases, the J end by 5 bases, with 16 bases between. This CDR3 is built from 16 residues. Germline loops: CDR1 MNHNS, CDR2 SASEGT. The CDR3, as DNA: TGTGCCAGCAGTGAAGCAGGGTCCGGGAGAGGGACTGAAGCTTTCTTT. Protein sequence: CASSEAGSGRGTEAFF.

The chain employs TRBV6-1 and TRBJ1-2, with D possibly being TRBD1 (6 bases). The CDR3 contains 12 residues. With 5 bases removed from V and 7 bases from J, the gap between germline ends came to 11 bases. The germline V gene encodes CDR1 MNHNS and CDR2 SASEGT. This CDR3 reads CASSNREGGYTF. The CDR3 nucleotides are TGTGCCAGCAGTAACAGGGAAGGTGGCTACACCTTC.

The chain employs TRBV5-4 and TRBJ2-3, with a possible D match to TRBD2 (5 bases). Germline V gene sequence: CDR1 SGHNT, CDR2 YYREEE (reference sequence). V was pared by 2 bases and J by 1 base, with 8 bases between. The length of the CDR3 is 14 residues. CDR3 DNA sequence: TGTGCCAGCAGCTTAAGCGGTCGCACAGATACGCAGTATTTT. Translation gives CASSLSGRTDTQYF.

This clone showed up just a few times. The genes are TRBV19 and TRBJ2-5; 7 bases fit TRBD1. CDR1 is LNHDA, CDR2 SQIVND, per germline (reference sequence). This CDR3 spans 14 amino acids. V gave up 6 bases and J gave up 5 bases; unmatched junction bases: 9. CDR3 DNA sequence: TGTGCCAGTAGCCCTGCGCAGGGGGAGGAGACCCAGTACTTC. It encodes CASSPAQGEETQYF.

The chain uses TRBV11-2 and TRBJ2-3; 8 bases match TRBD1. Germline V gene data show CDR1 as SGHAT and CDR2 as FQNNGV. This CDR3 is 15 amino acids long. J gave up 1 base and V 3 bases, and 3 bases lay outside the gene matches. CDR3 protein: CASSFRGPGTDTQYF. The CDR3 region has the DNA TGTGCCAGCAGCTTCAGGGGGCCGGGCACAGATACGCAGTATTTT.

V is TRBV2 and J is TRBJ1-5, with D possibly TRBD1 on 5 matching bases. Germline lookup yields CDR1 SNHLY and CDR2 FYNNEI. This CDR3 region has 15 residues. V was clipped by 6 bases and J by 7 bases, with 19 bases between them. The DNA of the CDR3 is TGTGCCAGCAGCGACCCCCCCATTCAGGGACAGCCCCAGCATTTT. As protein: CASSDPPIQGQPQHF.

CDR3 coding DNA: TGTGCCAGCAGCCGGGAGGAGGGCTCCTACAATGAGCAGTTCTTC. This gives the protein CASSREEGSYNEQFF. The chain carries TRBV9 and TRBJ2-1, with 7 bases lining up with TRBD2. Germline values: CDR1 SGDLS, CDR2 YYNGEE. The length of the CDR3 is 15 residues. V was clipped by 4 bases and J by 0 bases; unmatched bases: 4. Combining the CDR3 with reference TRBV9 and TRBJ2-1 gives the whole variable domain DSGVTQTPKHLITATGQRVTLRCSPRSGDLSVYWYQQSLDQGLQFLIQYYNGEERAKGNILERFSAQQFPDLHSELNLSSLELGDSALYFCASSREEGSYNEQFFGPGTRLTVL.